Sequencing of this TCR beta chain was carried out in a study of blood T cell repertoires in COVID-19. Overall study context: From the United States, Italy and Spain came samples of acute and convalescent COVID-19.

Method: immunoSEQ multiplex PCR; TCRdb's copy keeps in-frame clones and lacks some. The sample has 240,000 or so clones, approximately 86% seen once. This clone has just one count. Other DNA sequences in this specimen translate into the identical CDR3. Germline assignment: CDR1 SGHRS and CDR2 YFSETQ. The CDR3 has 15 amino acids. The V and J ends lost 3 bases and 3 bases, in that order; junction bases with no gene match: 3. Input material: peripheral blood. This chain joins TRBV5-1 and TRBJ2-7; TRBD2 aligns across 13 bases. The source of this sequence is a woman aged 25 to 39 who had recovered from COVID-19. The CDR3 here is CASSSGLAGSYEQYF. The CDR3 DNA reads TGCGCCAGCAGCTCGGGACTAGCGGGGAGCTACGAGCAGTACTTC.